This entry describes one T cell receptor beta chain. Its specificity is unknown. TCRdb keeps only in-frame clones here, not all; method: immunoSEQ multiplex PCR. This table has around 30,000 clones, around 80% appearing once. The data were taken from a study of a mutant IDH1 vaccine in newly diagnosed glioma. The CDR3 length is 15 residues. The time point is: week 23, last vaccination. Vaccine doses each comprised 300 ug of mutant IDH1 20-mer peptide, with topical imiquimod. This sample comprised PBMCs, obtained from a glioma patient whose treatment included an IDH1 peptide vaccine. The V call is TRBV21-1, the J call TRBJ2-1; the table's D gene call, TRBD2, was not cross checked with the DNA. TRBV21-1 is described as a pseudogene. The clonotype was recovered from a woman under 30 with glioma. CDR3 residues: CASSKDLAESNEQFF. CDR3 nucleotides: TGTGCCAGCAGCAAAGACCTAGCGGAGTCCAATGAGCAGTTCTTC.